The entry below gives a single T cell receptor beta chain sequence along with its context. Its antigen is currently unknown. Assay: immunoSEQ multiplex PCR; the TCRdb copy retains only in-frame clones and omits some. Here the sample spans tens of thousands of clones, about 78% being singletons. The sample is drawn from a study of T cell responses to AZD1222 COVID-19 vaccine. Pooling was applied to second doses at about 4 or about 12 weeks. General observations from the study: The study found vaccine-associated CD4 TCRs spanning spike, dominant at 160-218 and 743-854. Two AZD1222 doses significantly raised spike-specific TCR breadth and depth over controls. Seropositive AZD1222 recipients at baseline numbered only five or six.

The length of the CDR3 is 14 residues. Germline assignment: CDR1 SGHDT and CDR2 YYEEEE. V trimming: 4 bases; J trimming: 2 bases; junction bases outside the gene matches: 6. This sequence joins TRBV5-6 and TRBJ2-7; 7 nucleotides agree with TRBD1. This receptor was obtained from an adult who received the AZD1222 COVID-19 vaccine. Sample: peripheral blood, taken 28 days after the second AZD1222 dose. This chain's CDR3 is CASSAPGQTYEQYF. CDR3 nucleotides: TGTGCCAGCAGCGCTCCGGGACAGACCTACGAGCAGTACTTC.